This is a list of T cell receptor beta chains from one sample in a study of blood T cell repertoires in COVID-19. The protocol was immunoSEQ multiplex PCR, while the TCRdb copy is restricted to in-frame clones and leaves out a portion. The sample carries over 200,000 clones, 86% recorded once. The specimen was PBMCs or T cells enriched from blood (not recorded which). Receptors originate from a woman between 45 and 65 years old in a cohort exposed to, infected with or recovered from COVID-19 (not recorded which). Both conserved end residues are part of each CDR3. The D gene is left open where the match is weak. Size tells how often a clone was seen (once, few, many) or the class of an expanded clone, and some rows leave it out.

TRBD1	TRBV19	TRBJ1-6	.	CASLDRAGGPLHF	TGTGCCAGTCTGGACAGGGCAGGAGGACCCCTCCACTTT
TRBD1	TRBV25-1	TRBJ2-3	once	CASRDRVSTDTQYF	TGTGCCAGCAGGGACAGGGTTAGCACAGATACGCAGTATTTT
.	TRBV9	TRBJ2-5	.	CASSVGFGRGLQETQYF	TGTGCCAGCAGCGTAGGATTTGGGCGGGGGCTTCAAGAGACCCAGTACTTC
TRBD1	TRBV2	TRBJ1-1	.	CASRDRASLF	TGTGCCAGCAGGGACAGGGCCTCCCTCTTT
TRBD1	TRBV9	TRBJ2-3	once	CASSVATGQGISRIDTQYF	TGTGCCAGCAGCGTAGCTACGGGACAGGGGATTAGTCGTATAGATACGCAGTATTTT
TRBD1	TRBV5-6	TRBJ1-2	.	CASSLATGGHGYTF	TGTGCCAGCAGCTTGGCTACAGGGGGTCATGGCTACACCTTC
.	TRBV7-8	TRBJ1-5	.	CASSPYSLNQPQHF	TGTGCCAGCAGCCCGTACAGCCTCAATCAGCCCCAGCATTTT
.	TRBV5-1	TRBJ1-1	.	CASSSFVGSTEAFF	TGCGCCAGCAGCTCTTTCGTAGGGAGCACTGAAGCTTTCTTT
TRBD1	TRBV28	TRBJ1-4	.	CASSTSGTGGGKLFF	TGTGCCAGCAGTACCTCCGGGACAGGGGGCGGAAAACTGTTTTTT
.	TRBV4-2	TRBJ1-4	.	CASRGGGVATNEKLFF	TGTGCCAGCAGAGGGGGAGGGGTTGCAACTAATGAAAAACTGTTTTTT
TRBD1	TRBV11-2	TRBJ1-2	.	CASSLIEGAREGYTF	TGTGCCAGCAGCTTAATTGAGGGGGCACGAGAAGGCTACACCTTC
.	TRBV6-1	TRBJ2-6	.	CASSDLGEEGGGANVLTF	TGTGCCAGCAGTGACCTCGGGGAGGAAGGCGGTGGGGCCAATGTCCTGACTTTC
TRBD1	TRBV27	TRBJ1-5	.	CASSSTGTGTQPQHF	TGTGCCAGCAGTTCAACCGGGACAGGGACACAGCCCCAGCATTTT
.	TRBV9	TRBJ2-7	.	CASSVELRGDRLSSYEQYF	TGTGCCAGCAGCGTAGAGTTACGGGGGGACAGGCTAAGCTCCTACGAGCAGTACTTC
TRBD1	TRBV5-1	TRBJ2-1	.	CASSGQGRNEQFF	TGCGCCAGCAGCGGACAGGGACGCAATGAGCAGTTCTTC
TRBD1	TRBV27	TRBJ1-1	.	CASKQGLNTEAFF	TGTGCCAGCAAACAGGGGTTGAACACTGAAGCTTTCTTT
.	TRBV27	TRBJ1-1	.	CASSWRPTTNTEAFF	TGTGCCAGCAGTTGGCGGCCGACCACCAACACTGAAGCTTTCTTT
TRBD1	TRBV4-1	TRBJ1-5	.	CASSQDRQGAGQPQHF	TGCGCCAGCAGCCAAGATCGACAGGGGGCCGGTCAGCCCCAGCATTTT
.	TRBV11-2	TRBJ2-2	.	CASSLLGQMGGELFF	TGTGCCAGCAGCTTACTGGGACAAATGGGCGGGGAGCTGTTTTTT
.	TRBV11-1	TRBJ2-1	once	CASSRRRGDYNEQFF	TGTGCCAGCAGCCGGAGGCGCGGGGACTACAATGAGCAGTTCTTC
.	TRBV5-1	TRBJ1-4	.	CASSFGDVNEKLFF	TGCGCCAGCAGCTTTGGAGACGTTAATGAAAAACTGTTTTTT
.	TRBV5-4	TRBJ2-6	.	CASSLGQIRDSGANVLTF	TGTGCCAGCAGCTTGGGTCAGATTCGTGACTCTGGGGCCAACGTCCTGACTTTC
TRBD1	TRBV7-2	TRBJ1-1	.	CASRRDRGLNTEAFF	TGTGCCAGCAGGAGGGACAGGGGTCTGAACACTGAAGCTTTCTTT
TRBD2	TRBV19	TRBJ2-3	once	CASSPTSGSTDTQYF	TGTGCCAGTAGTCCAACTAGCGGAAGCACAGATACGCAGTATTTT
TRBD2	TRBV6-5	TRBJ2-5	.	CASSSGGPKGTQYF	TGTGCCAGCAGTTCGGGGGGGCCTAAAGGGACCCAGTACTTC
.	TRBV2	TRBJ2-4	.	CASSARQTKNIQYF	TGTGCCAGCAGTGCGAGACAAACGAAAAACATTCAGTACTTC
.	TRBV19	TRBJ1-1	.	CASGPFGGESEAFF	TGTGCCAGCGGACCGTTCGGAGGAGAATCTGAAGCTTTCTTT
.	TRBV3-1/TRBV3-2	TRBJ2-1	.	CASSQDGQGFNEQFF	TGTGCCAGCAGCCAAGATGGCCAGGGCTTCAATGAGCAGTTCTTC
.	TRBV4-3	TRBJ2-3	.	CASSQVAGADTQYF	TGCGCCAGCAGCCAAGTCGCGGGGGCCGATACGCAGTATTTT
.	TRBV2	TRBJ2-1	.	CASQRFSGGNEQFF	TGTGCCAGTCAGCGGTTTAGCGGAGGCAATGAGCAGTTCTTC
.	TRBV28	TRBJ2-2	.	CASSSGGAGTGELFF	TGTGCCAGCAGTTCCGGAGGGGCGGGCACCGGGGAGCTGTTTTTT
.	TRBV5-4	TRBJ2-2	.	CASSKTANGELFF	TGTGCCAGCAGCAAGACAGCCAACGGGGAGCTGTTTTTT
TRBD1	TRBV9	TRBJ1-1	.	CASSSRQGTEAFF	TGTGCCAGCAGCTCCAGACAGGGGACTGAAGCTTTCTTT
TRBD1	TRBV7-2	TRBJ1-1	few	CASARDRTNTEAFF	TGTGCCAGCGCCCGGGACAGGACGAACACTGAAGCTTTCTTT